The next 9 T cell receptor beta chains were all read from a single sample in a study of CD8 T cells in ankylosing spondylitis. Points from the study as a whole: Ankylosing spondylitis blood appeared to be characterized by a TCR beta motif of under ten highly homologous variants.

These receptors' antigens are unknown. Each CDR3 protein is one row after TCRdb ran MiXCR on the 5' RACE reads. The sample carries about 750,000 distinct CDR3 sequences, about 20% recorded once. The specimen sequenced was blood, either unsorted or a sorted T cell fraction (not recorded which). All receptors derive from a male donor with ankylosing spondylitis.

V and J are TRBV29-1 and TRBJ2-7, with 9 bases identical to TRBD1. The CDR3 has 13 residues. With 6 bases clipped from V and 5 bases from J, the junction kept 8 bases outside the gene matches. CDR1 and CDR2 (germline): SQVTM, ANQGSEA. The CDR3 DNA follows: TGCAGCGTGACCGGGACAGGGCCTAACGAGCAGTACTTC. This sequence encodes CSVTGTGPNEQYF.

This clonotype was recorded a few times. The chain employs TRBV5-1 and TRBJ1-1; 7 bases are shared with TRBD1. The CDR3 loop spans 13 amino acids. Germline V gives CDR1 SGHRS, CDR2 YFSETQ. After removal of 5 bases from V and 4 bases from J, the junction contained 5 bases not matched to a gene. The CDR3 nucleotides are TGCGCCAGCAGTTATGGGACAGCCACTGAAGCTTTCTTT. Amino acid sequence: CASSYGTATEAFF.

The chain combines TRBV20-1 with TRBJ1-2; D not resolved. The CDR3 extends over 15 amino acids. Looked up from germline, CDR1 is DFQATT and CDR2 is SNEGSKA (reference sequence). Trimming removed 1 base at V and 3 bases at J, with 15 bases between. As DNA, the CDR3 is TGCAGTGCTAGAGTGCCTAGGGCCGGCTACTATGGCTACACCTTC. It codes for CSARVPRAGYYGYTF.

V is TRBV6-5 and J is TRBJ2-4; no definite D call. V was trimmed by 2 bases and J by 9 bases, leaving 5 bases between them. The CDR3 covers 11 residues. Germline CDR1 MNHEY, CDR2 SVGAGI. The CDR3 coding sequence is TGTGCCAGCAGTTACGGTAGCATTCAGTACTTC. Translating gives CASSYGSIQYF.

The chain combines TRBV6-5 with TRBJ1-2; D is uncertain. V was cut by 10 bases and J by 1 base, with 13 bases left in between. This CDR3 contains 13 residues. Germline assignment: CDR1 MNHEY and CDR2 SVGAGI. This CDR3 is CATFVGGNYGYTF. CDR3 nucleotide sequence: TGTGCCACCTTCGTGGGTGGTAACTATGGCTACACCTTC.

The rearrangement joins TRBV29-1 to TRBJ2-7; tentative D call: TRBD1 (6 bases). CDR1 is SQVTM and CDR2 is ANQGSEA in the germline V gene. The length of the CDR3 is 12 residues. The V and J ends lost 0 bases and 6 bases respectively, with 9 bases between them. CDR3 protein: CSVEERGGEQYF. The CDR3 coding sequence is TGCAGCGTTGAAGAGCGAGGGGGCGAGCAGTACTTC.

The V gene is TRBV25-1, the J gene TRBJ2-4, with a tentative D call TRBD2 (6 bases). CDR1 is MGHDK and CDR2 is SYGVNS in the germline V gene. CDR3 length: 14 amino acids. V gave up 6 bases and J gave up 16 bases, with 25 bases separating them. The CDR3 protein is CASSERGGRNLFYF. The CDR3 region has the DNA TGTGCCAGCAGCGAACGGGGAGGCAGAAACCTATTTTACTTC.

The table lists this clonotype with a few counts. DNA for the CDR3: TGTGCCAGCAGCCAAGGGGACAGGCTGGCTGGAAACACCATATATTTT. It codes for CASSQGDRLAGNTIYF. V is TRBV3-1 and J is TRBJ1-3, with 8 bases lining up with TRBD1. The junction had 4 bases not matched to a gene; V was cut back by 1 base and J by 2 bases. There are 16 residues in the CDR3. Germline values: CDR1 LGHDT, CDR2 YNNKEL (reference sequence). Variable domain in full (rest from reference TRBV3-1 and TRBJ1-3): DTAVSQTPKYLVTQMGNDKSIKCEQNLGHDTMYWYKQDSKKFLKIMFSYNNKELIINETVPNRFSPKSPDKAHLNLHINSLELGDSAVYFCASSQGDRLAGNTIYFGEGSWLTVV.

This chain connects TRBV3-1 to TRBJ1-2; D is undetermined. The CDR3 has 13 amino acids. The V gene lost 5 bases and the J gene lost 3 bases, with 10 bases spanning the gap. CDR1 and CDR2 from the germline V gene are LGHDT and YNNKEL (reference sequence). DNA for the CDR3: TGTGCCAGCAGCTGGCGGGCTGACTATGGCTACACCTTC. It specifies CASSWRADYGYTF.